The source of this TCR beta chain is a study of blood T cell repertoires in COVID-19. Looking at the study overall: Sources were T cells, B-cell-depleted T cells, or PBMCs; the material itself was cDNA or gDNA.

The trim removed 4 bases at V and 4 bases at J, leaving 6 bases unmatched. Per the germline V gene, CDR1 is LGHDT and CDR2 is YNNKEL (reference sequence). The CDR3 contains 14 residues. Methods used by the authors: By means of reference gene primer amplification, nucleated cell counts were estimated. The assay was immunoSEQ multiplex PCR, and TCRdb's table has in-frame clones only and misses some. V, J and clone size derive from that table, while D and trimming were established from the DNA sequence. Counted here are about 200,000 clones, roughly four fifths occurring once; the ten biggest clones make up roughly 6.9%.

Material for sequencing was peripheral blood. This TCR was recovered from a human donor with acute or convalescent COVID-19. The donor label of this sample is uncertain. V and J are TRBV3-1 (or the pseudogene TRBV3-2) and TRBJ2-7, with TRBD2 identical over 8 bases. The CDR3: CASSPRGGRYEQYF. In nucleotides, the CDR3 is TGTGCCAGCAGCCCCCGGGGGGGGCGATACGAGCAGTACTTC.